The 25 T cell receptor beta chains presented below share a single source sample, sequenced in a study of glioma-infiltrating T cells after dendritic cell vaccination. The data were produced by immunoSEQ multiplex PCR, yet TCRdb's version contains in-frame clones alone and is incomplete. This sample yields 50,000 to 75,000 clones, of which about 85% are seen a single time; approximately 9.6% belongs to the top ten. The sample's time point: after dendritic cell vaccination, including at tumor progression/relapse. Source: blood, taken after dendritic cell vaccination. These receptors were collected from a human donor with glioblastoma.

The chain joins TRBV7-9 to TRBJ2-3; D is possibly TRBD1 (6 bases). The CDR3 extends over 15 amino acids. Trimming stripped 6 bases from V and 2 bases from J, with 15 bases between. In germline, CDR1 is SEHNR, CDR2 FQNEAQ (reference sequence). CDR3 region: CASRRTASATDTQYF. CDR3 DNA: TGTGCCAGCAGGCGGACAGCGTCTGCCACAGATACGCAGTATTTT.

V gene TRBV28 combines with J gene TRBJ2-1; 11 bases are shared with TRBD2. Germline lookup yields CDR1 MDHEN and CDR2 SYDVKM. The CDR3 runs 15 residues. V lost 2 bases, J lost 5 bases, and 2 bases stayed unmatched. The CDR3 protein is CASSLRGLADNEQFF. In DNA form, the CDR3 reads TGTGCCAGCAGTTTAAGGGGACTAGCGGACAATGAGCAGTTCTTC.

The genes are TRBV30 and TRBJ2-7, with 8 bases that match TRBD1. Trimming removed 3 bases from V and 4 bases from J; junction bases left unmatched: 2. Looked up from germline, CDR1 is GTSNPN and CDR2 is SVGIG (reference sequence). The length of the CDR3 is 12 residues. In DNA form, the CDR3 reads TGTGCCTGGAGCGGACAGGGTTACGAGCAGTACTTC. It codes for CAWSGQGYEQYF.

CDR3 in amino acids: CASSPWGTDYEQYF. DNA for the CDR3: TGTGCCAGCAGCCCATGGGGGACAGACTACGAGCAGTACTTC. The rearrangement uses TRBV11-1 and TRBJ2-7, with 7 bases that match TRBD1. Trimming took 5 bases from V and 3 from J; bases not matched to a gene: 7. Germline values: CDR1 SGHAT, CDR2 FQDESV (reference sequence). The CDR3 loop spans 14 amino acids. The full variable domain, completed using reference TRBV11-1 and TRBJ2-7, is EAEVAQSPRYKITEKSQAVAFWCDPISGHATLYWYRQILGQGPELLVQFQDESVVDDSQLPKDRFSAERLKGVDSTLKIQPAELGDSAMYLCASSPWGTDYEQYFGPGTRLTVT.

The chain has TRBV30 and TRBJ2-2, with 8 bases fitting TRBD2. The germline CDR1 and CDR2 sequences are GTSNPN and SVGIG (reference sequence). The CDR3 has 15 amino acids. The V and J ends lost 0 bases and 6 bases, in that order; junction bases with no gene match: 6. The CDR3 DNA is TGTGCCTGGAGTGTAAGTCGGACTAGCCCCGGGGAGCTGTTTTTT. Encoded protein: CAWSVSRTSPGELFF.

The chain uses TRBV14 and TRBJ1-2, with a possible D match to TRBD1 (6 bases). The CDR3 extends over 15 amino acids. With 3 bases removed from V and 9 bases from J, the gap between germline ends came to 20 bases. CDR1 SGHDN and CDR2 FVKESK come from the germline V gene. The CDR3 loop is CASSQDPGGASCYTF. The CDR3 DNA sequence: TGTGCCAGCAGCCAGGATCCGGGGGGGGCGAGTTGCTACACCTTC. Full variable domain (rest looked up from reference TRBV14 and TRBJ1-2): EAGVTQFPSHSVIEKGQTVTLRCDPISGHDNLYWYRRVMGKEIKFLLHFVKESKQDESGMPNNRFLAERTGGTYSTLKVQPAELEDSGVYFCASSQDPGGASCYTFGSGTRLTVV.

This clone is a singleton in its sample. The rearrangement joins TRBV27 to TRBJ2-7, with TRBD1 matching over 7 bases. The V gene's germline CDR1 is MNHEY and CDR2 SMNVEV (reference sequence). CDR3 length equals 18 residues. V gave up 4 bases and J gave up 2 bases; unmatched junction bases: 17. CDR3 residues: CASSSRISPGQETYEQYF. The CDR3 DNA is TGTGCCAGCAGTTCTAGAATTTCTCCCGGACAGGAGACCTACGAGCAGTACTTC.

This CDR3 is CASRRDTSYNEQFF. The CDR3 coding sequence is TGTGCCAGCCGACGGGACACCTCCTACAATGAGCAGTTCTTC. The chain couples TRBV7-9 to TRBJ2-1; D perhaps matches TRBD1 (6 bases). The CDR3 sequence is 14 residues long. Germline values: CDR1 SEHNR, CDR2 FQNEAQ (reference sequence). V was trimmed by 8 bases and J by 0 bases, leaving 11 bases between them.

A single count supports this clone. The chain recombines TRBV28 with TRBJ1-4, with 10 positions matching TRBD1. From germline, CDR1 is MDHEN and CDR2 SYDVKM. The CDR3 is 15 amino acids. V lost 5 bases, J lost 8 bases, and 8 bases stayed unmatched. The CDR3 reads CASSQPGQGNEKLFF. Written as DNA, the CDR3 is TGTGCCAGCAGTCAACCGGGACAGGGGAACGAAAAACTGTTTTTT.

The chain uses TRBV4-3 and TRBJ2-2, with 11 bases identical to TRBD2. The CDR3 contains 18 residues. Germline trimming cut 0 bases from V and 2 bases from J; bases unmatched to any gene: 5. In germline, CDR1 is LGHNA, CDR2 YSLEER. This chain's CDR3 is CASSQEPGTSGNTGELFF. The CDR3 DNA is TGCGCCAGCAGCCAAGAACCCGGGACTAGCGGAAACACCGGGGAGCTGTTTTTT.

This clone was recorded once. The chain joins TRBV9 to TRBJ2-1, with a possible D match to TRBD2 (6 bases). V was cut by 0 bases and J by 3 bases, with 19 bases left in between. This CDR3 has 18 residues. Germline CDR1 SGDLS, CDR2 YYNGEE. CDR3 sequence: CASSVEGWGPGVYNEQFF. In DNA, the CDR3 is TGTGCCAGCAGCGTAGAGGGTTGGGGCCCGGGGGTCTACAATGAGCAGTTCTTC.

The J gene is TRBJ1-4, the V gene TRBV30; D not resolved. Germline CDR1 reads GTSNPN; CDR2 reads SVGIG (reference sequence). This CDR3 has 13 amino acids. V lost 4 bases to trimming and J lost 4 bases, with 10 bases between them. For the CDR3, the DNA is TGTGCCTGGACATCGGGAGTTAATGAAAAACTGTTTTTT. This sequence encodes CAWTSGVNEKLFF.

This chain links TRBV23-1 with TRBJ2-7, with 9 bases that match TRBD1. TRBV23-1 is placed among ORFs of uncertain function. The junction had 6 bases not matched to a gene; V was cut back by 3 bases and J by 0 bases. This CDR3 is built from 16 residues. In DNA, the CDR3 is TGCGCCAGCAGTCAGACGACAGGGGGGTTCTCCTACGAGCAGTACTTC. The encoded protein is CASSQTTGGFSYEQYF.

J is TRBJ1-5 and V is TRBV7-9; D might be TRBD1 (5 bases). CDR3 length equals 16 residues. V lost 1 base and J 6 bases, leaving 16 bases between the germline ends. Germline V gene data show CDR1 as SEHNR and CDR2 as FQNEAQ (reference sequence). The CDR3 nucleotides are TGTGCCAGCAGCTTAGGAACAGGCAGCTGGGGTCAGCCCCAGCATTTT. The encoded protein is CASSLGTGSWGQPQHF.

The chain carries TRBV5-1 and TRBJ1-2; TRBD1 aligns across 12 bases. The CDR3 has 15 residues. Per germline, CDR1 SGHRS and CDR2 YFSETQ. V lost 0 bases to trimming and J lost 10 bases; unmatched junction nucleotides: 7. CDR3 nucleotide sequence: TGCGCCAGCAGCTTGGGGAAAGAGGGACAGGGGGCCTACACCTTC. It specifies CASSLGKEGQGAYTF.

The V gene is TRBV19, the J gene TRBJ2-7; unclear D gene. Trimming took 4 bases from V and 2 from J, leaving 9 bases between them. The CDR3 contains 13 residues. Per germline, CDR1 LNHDA and CDR2 SQIVND (reference sequence). CDR3 sequence reads: CASSTGIPYEQYF. For the CDR3, the DNA is TGTGCCAGTAGTACTGGCATACCCTACGAGCAGTACTTC.

This rearrangement joins TRBV5-1 to TRBJ2-1; 9 bases align to TRBD2. After removal of 1 base from V and 5 bases from J, the junction contained 4 bases not matched to a gene. The CDR3 runs 15 residues. Looked up from germline, CDR1 is SGHRS and CDR2 is YFSETQ. CDR3 bases: TGCGCCAGCAGCTTGACGGCTAGCGGGAACAATGAGCAGTTCTTC. Amino acids: CASSLTASGNNEQFF.

The V gene is TRBV9, the J gene TRBJ1-3, with D perhaps matching TRBD1 (6 bases). The germline V gene encodes CDR1 SGDLS and CDR2 YYNGEE. CDR3 length: 14 amino acids. Trimming pared 2 bases from V and 2 bases from J, leaving 8 bases between. The CDR3: CASSVGTTGNTIYF. The CDR3 nucleotides read TGTGCCAGCAGCGTTGGGACAACTGGAAACACCATATATTTT. The full variable domain, with the rest looked up from reference TRBV9 and TRBJ1-3, is DSGVTQTPKHLITATGQRVTLRCSPRSGDLSVYWYQQSLDQGLQFLIQYYNGEERAKGNILERFSAQQFPDLHSELNLSSLELGDSALYFCASSVGTTGNTIYFGEGSWLTVV.

The chain is built from TRBV27 and TRBJ1-1; D gene uncertain. Germline V CDR1 and CDR2: MNHEY, SMNVEV (reference sequence). V lost 4 bases to trimming and J lost 2 bases, with 11 bases between them. This CDR3 region has 14 residues. Here the CDR3 DNA reads TGTGCCAGCAGTTCCTGGGAGAAAAACACTGAAGCTTTCTTT. Translating gives CASSSWEKNTEAFF.

V and J are TRBV27 and TRBJ2-1; D perhaps matches TRBD1 (5 bases). The CDR3 consists of 14 residues. Trimming pared 9 bases from V and 2 bases from J, leaving 14 bases between. Germline V lookup: CDR1 MNHEY, CDR2 SMNVEV (reference sequence). The CDR3 reads CARYHWTTYNEQFF. The DNA for the CDR3 is TGTGCCAGGTATCACTGGACAACCTACAATGAGCAGTTCTTC.

CDR3 sequence reads: CASRGGSQPQHF. The CDR3 DNA sequence: TGTGCCAGCAGGGGAGGGTCTCAGCCCCAGCATTTT. This chain connects TRBV25-1 to TRBJ1-5; the D is unclear. V was pared by 6 bases and J by 6 bases, with 9 bases between. This CDR3 spans 12 amino acids. Looked up from germline, CDR1 is MGHDK and CDR2 is SYGVNS.

With regard to this clone: Additional DNA sequences in this sample encode the identical CDR3. V usage is TRBV6-5 and J usage is TRBJ1-6; TRBD1 is a possible D gene (6 bases). The CDR3 sequence is 14 residues long. Trimming removed 6 bases at V and 6 bases at J, with 12 bases between. In germline, CDR1 is MNHEY, CDR2 SVGAGI. In DNA, the CDR3 is TGTGCCAGCAGCATTGAGGGGGTTAATTCACCCCTCCACTTT. Its translation: CASSIEGVNSPLHF.

The chain couples TRBV11-2 to TRBJ2-3; maybe TRBD1 (6 bases). The CDR3 spans 14 residues. The V end was cut by 5 bases, the J end by 0 bases, with 9 bases between. Per the germline V gene, CDR1 is SGHAT and CDR2 is FQNNGV. CDR3 in amino acids: CASSNQGSTDTQYF. Written as DNA, the CDR3 is TGTGCCAGCAGCAACCAGGGGAGCACAGATACGCAGTATTTT. Variable domain in full (rest from reference TRBV11-2 and TRBJ2-3): EAGVAQSPRYKIIEKRQSVAFWCNPISGHATLYWYQQILGQGPKLLIQFQNNGVVDDSQLPKDRFSAERLKGVDSTLKIQPAKLEDSAVYLCASSNQGSTDTQYFGPGTRLTVL.

The rearrangement links TRBV10-1 to TRBJ2-2; 8 nucleotides match TRBD2. CDR1 is WNHNN and CDR2 is SYGVQD in the germline V gene (reference sequence). The V gene end was trimmed by 5 bases and the J gene end by 8 bases; junction bases not matched to a gene: 1. There are 12 residues in the CDR3. The CDR3 sequence is CASSPGGGELFF. CDR3 DNA sequence: TGCGCCAGCAGTCCGGGAGGGGGGGAGCTGTTTTTT.

This clone has only a few counts. The chain carries TRBV6-5 and TRBJ1-1; no definite D call. Germline V gene sequence: CDR1 MNHEY, CDR2 SVGAGI. Deletions cut 2 bases from V and 3 bases from J, with 13 bases between. This CDR3 has 15 amino acids. The chain's CDR3 is CASSYVRSSDTEAFF. CDR3 sequence (DNA): TGTGCCAGCAGTTACGTCAGGTCTTCGGACACTGAAGCTTTCTTT.